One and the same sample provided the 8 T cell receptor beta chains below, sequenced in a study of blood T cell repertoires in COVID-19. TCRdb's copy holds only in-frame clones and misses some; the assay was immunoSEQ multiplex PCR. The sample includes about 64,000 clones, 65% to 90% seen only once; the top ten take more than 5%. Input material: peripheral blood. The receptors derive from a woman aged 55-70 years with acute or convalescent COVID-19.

In DNA, the CDR3 is TGTGCCAGCAGCTCCCCAAGGGGCGGGGGGGCTCAAGAGACCCAGTACTTC. This encodes CASSSPRGGGAQETQYF. This chain uses TRBV7-2 with TRBJ2-5, with TRBD2 matching over 9 bases. Germline lookup yields CDR1 SGHTA and CDR2 FQGNSA. This CDR3 has 17 amino acids. Unmatched junction bases numbered 11, after V lost 4 bases and J lost 2 bases.

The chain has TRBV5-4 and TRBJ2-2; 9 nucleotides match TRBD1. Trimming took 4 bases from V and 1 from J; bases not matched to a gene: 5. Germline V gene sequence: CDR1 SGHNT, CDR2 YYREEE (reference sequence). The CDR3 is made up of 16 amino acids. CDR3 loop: CASSKGQGKNTGELFF. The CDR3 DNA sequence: TGTGCCAGCAGCAAAGGACAGGGGAAGAACACCGGGGAGCTGTTTTTT.

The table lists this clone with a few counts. DNA for the CDR3: TGCGCCAGCAGCTTGTCCCCGGGACAGGGGTTGGGAAACACCATATATTTT. Encoded protein: CASSLSPGQGLGNTIYF. The V gene is TRBV5-1, the J gene TRBJ1-3; 10 bases are shared with TRBD1. CDR3 size: 17 residues. V was pared by 1 base and J by 4 bases, with 8 bases of the junction left unmatched. Germline values: CDR1 SGHRS, CDR2 YFSETQ.

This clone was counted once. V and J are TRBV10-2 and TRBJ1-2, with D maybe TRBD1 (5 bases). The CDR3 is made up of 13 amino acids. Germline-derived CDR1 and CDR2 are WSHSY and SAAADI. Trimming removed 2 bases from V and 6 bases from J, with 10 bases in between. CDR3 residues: CASSEGREDGYTF. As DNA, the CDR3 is TGCGCCAGCAGTGAGGGCAGGGAGGATGGCTACACCTTC.

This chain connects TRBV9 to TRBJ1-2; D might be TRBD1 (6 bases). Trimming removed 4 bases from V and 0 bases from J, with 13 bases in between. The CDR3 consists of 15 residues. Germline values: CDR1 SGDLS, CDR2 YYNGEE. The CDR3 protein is CASSPGEGSNYGYTF. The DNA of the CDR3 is TGTGCCAGCAGCCCAGGGGAGGGATCTAACTATGGCTACACCTTC.

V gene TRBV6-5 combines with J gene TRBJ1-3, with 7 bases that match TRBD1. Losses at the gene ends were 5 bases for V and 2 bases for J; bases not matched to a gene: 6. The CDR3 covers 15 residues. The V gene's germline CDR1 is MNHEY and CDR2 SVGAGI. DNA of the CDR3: TGTGCCAGCAGTATCGAGGGGGCCACTGGAAACACCATATATTTT. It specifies CASSIEGATGNTIYF.

The CDR3 loop reads CASSLGGQGTEAFF. In DNA, the CDR3 is TGTGCCAGCAGTCTGGGTGGCCAGGGCACTGAAGCTTTCTTT. The genes are TRBV6-5 and TRBJ1-1; D might be TRBD1 (5 bases). Per the germline V gene, CDR1 is MNHEY and CDR2 is SVGAGI. Trimming took 5 bases from V and 4 from J, leaving 14 bases between them. The CDR3 runs to 14 residues.

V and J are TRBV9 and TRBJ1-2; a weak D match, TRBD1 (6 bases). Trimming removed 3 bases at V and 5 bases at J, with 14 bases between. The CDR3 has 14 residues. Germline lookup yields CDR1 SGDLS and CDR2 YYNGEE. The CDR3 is CASSASGGAYGYTF. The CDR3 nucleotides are TGTGCCAGCAGCGCAAGCGGGGGGGCGTATGGCTACACCTTC.